One and the same sample provided the 4 T cell receptor beta chains below, sequenced in a study of Graves' ophthalmopathy and Graves' hyperthyroidism. RNA transcripts were the template, and TCR beta CDR3 regions were amplified from them. Investigators did first-round RT-PCR with HTBI primers, then second-round multiplex PCR. TCRdb called the multiplex PCR reads again in MiXCR, with one record for every CDR3 protein. This repertoire shows about 1.1 million distinct CDR3 sequences, 35% to 40% found once; its top ten account for roughly 10%. The sample was peripheral blood or thyroid tissue (not recorded which). The source is an adult man with Graves' hyperthyroidism.

This clonotype was seen at least ten times. V and J are TRBV9 and TRBJ2-5; tentatively, D is TRBD2 (8 bases). The CDR3 is 16 residues long. Trimming cost V 4 bases and J 4 bases, with 20 bases left between them. Per germline, CDR1 SGDLS and CDR2 YYNGEE. CDR3 bases: TGTGCCAGCAGCTCAGGGGGGTTAGCGGGGAGAGAGACCCAGTACTTC. This gives the protein CASSSGGLAGRETQYF.

Regarding this clonotype: Being one base from a much bigger clone, this may be a read error. The chain carries TRBV20-1 and TRBJ2-2; TRBD2 might be the D (6 bases). This CDR3 comprises 14 residues. The germline V gene encodes CDR1 DFQATT and CDR2 SNEGSKA (reference sequence). The chain's CDR3 is CSARLSEGTGGLFF. The CDR3 nucleotides read TGCAGTGCTAGACTGTCGGAGGGGACCGGGGGGCTGTTTTTT.

The chain links TRBV11-2 to TRBJ2-2, with 7 bases lining up with TRBD1. The ends lost 5 bases at V and 5 bases at J; junction bases unmatched: 8. Germline-derived CDR1 and CDR2 are SGHAT and FQNNGV. This CDR3 region has 15 residues. Written as DNA, the CDR3 is TGTGCCAGCAGCCCGACCCGACAGGGAACCGGGGAGCTGTTTTTT. Protein: CASSPTRQGTGELFF.

This clonotype was seen more than once but under ten times. The genes are TRBV2 and TRBJ2-7; maybe TRBD2 (6 bases). V gave up 11 bases and J gave up 3 bases, with 17 bases separating them. Germline V lookup: CDR1 SNHLY, CDR2 FYNNEI. CDR3 length: 13 residues. The CDR3 DNA reads as TGTGCCTGCCGCCCAACCGGGGGCTACGAGCAGTACTTC. Its translation: CACRPTGGYEQYF.